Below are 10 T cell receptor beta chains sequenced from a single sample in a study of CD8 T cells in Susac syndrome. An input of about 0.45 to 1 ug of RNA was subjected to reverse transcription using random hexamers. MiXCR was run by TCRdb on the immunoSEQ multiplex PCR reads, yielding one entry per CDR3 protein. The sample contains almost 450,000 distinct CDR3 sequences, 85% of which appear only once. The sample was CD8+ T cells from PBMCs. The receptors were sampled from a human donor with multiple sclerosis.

CDR3 nucleotide sequence: TGTGCCAGCAGGATTGTAGGGGGCGCAAACTCTGGGGCCAACGTCCTGACTTTC. Its protein product is CASRIVGGANSGANVLTF. The chain couples TRBV28 to TRBJ2-6; 7 nucleotides match TRBD1. The V gene end was trimmed by 6 bases and the J gene end by 0 bases; junction bases not matched to a gene: 11. The CDR3 has 18 residues. Germline CDR1 MDHEN, CDR2 SYDVKM.

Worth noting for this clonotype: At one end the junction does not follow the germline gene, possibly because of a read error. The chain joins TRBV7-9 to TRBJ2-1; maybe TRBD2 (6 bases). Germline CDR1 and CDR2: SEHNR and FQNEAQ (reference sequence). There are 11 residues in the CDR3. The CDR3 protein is CASRLAAEQFF. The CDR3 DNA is TGTGCCAGCAGGTTAGCGGCTGAGCAGTTCTTC.

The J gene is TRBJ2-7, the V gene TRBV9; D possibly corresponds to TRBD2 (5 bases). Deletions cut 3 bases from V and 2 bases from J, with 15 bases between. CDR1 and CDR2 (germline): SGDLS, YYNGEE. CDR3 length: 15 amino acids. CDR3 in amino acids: CASSASEGETYEQYF. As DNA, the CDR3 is TGTGCCAGCAGCGCGTCTGAGGGAGAGACCTACGAGCAGTACTTC.

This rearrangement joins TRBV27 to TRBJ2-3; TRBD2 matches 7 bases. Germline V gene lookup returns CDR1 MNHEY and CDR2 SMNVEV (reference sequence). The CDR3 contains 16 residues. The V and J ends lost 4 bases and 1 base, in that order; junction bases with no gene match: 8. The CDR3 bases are TGTGCCAGCAGTTCCCCTGGCGGGAGCGGCACAGATACGCAGTATTTT. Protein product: CASSSPGGSGTDTQYF.

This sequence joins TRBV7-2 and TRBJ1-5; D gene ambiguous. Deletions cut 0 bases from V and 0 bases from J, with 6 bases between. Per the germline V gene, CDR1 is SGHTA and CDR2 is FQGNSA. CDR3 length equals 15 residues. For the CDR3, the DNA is TGTGCCAGCAGCTTAGCGATCGGTAGCAATCAGCCCCAGCATTTT. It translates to CASSLAIGSNQPQHF. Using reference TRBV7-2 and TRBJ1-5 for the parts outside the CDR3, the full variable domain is GAGVSQSPSNKVTEKGKDVELRCDPISGHTALYWYRQSLGQGLEFLIYFQGNSAPDKSGLPSDRFSAERTGGSVSTLTIQRTQQEDSAVYLCASSLAIGSNQPQHFGDGTRLSIL.

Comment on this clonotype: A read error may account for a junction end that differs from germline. The CDR3 coding sequence is TGTGACAGCAGTTCTCTAGGAATCGGGCCAGGGGCCAACTCCTACAATGAGCAGTTCTTC. Translation: CDSSSLGIGPGANSYNEQFF. This rearrangement joins TRBV27 to TRBJ2-1, with a weak D call TRBD1 (6 bases). From germline, CDR1 is MNHEY and CDR2 SMNVEV (reference sequence). The CDR3 sequence is 20 residues long.

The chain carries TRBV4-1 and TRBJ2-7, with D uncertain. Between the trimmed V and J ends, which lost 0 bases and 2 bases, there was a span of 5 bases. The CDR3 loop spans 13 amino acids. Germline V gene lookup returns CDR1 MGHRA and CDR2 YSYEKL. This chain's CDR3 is CASSQDYTYEQYF. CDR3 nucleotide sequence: TGCGCCAGCAGCCAAGATTATACCTACGAGCAGTACTTC.

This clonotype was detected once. This chain's CDR3 is CASMAGGPGDTQYF. CDR3 DNA: TGTGCCAGCATGGCGGGGGGGCCGGGAGATACGCAGTATTTT. V and J are TRBV2 and TRBJ2-3; the match to TRBD2 covers 9 bases. Germline CDR1 is SNHLY and CDR2 is FYNNEI. The CDR3 spans 14 residues. Unmatched junction bases numbered 7, after V lost 7 bases and J lost 5 bases.

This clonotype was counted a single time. The DNA for the CDR3 is TGTGCCAGCAGCTCCTCCGACAGGGGGCGTCGAGCTTTCTTT. This codes for CASSSSDRGRRAFF. This rearrangement joins TRBV3-1 to TRBJ1-1; 10 nucleotides align to TRBD1. With 5 bases clipped from V and 10 bases from J, the junction kept 10 bases outside the gene matches. Germline lookup yields CDR1 LGHDT and CDR2 YNNKEL (reference sequence). The CDR3 length is 14 residues.

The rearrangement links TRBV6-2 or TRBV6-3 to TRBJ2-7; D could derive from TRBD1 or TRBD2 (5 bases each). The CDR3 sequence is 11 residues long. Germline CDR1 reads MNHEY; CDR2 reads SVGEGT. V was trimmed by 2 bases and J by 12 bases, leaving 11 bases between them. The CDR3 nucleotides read TGTGCCAGCAGTTACCCCGGGGACCCGTACTTC. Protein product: CASSYPGDPYF.